This TCR beta chain was recorded in a study of shared T cell receptors in the human thymus. The CDR3 runs 14 residues. Germline CDR1 is LNHDA and CDR2 is SQIVND (reference sequence). The V gene lost 1 base and the J gene lost 6 bases, with 12 bases spanning the gap. Sequencing used immunoSEQ multiplex PCR; TCRdb keeps in-frame clones, though not all of them. Of over 650,000 clones listed, more than 75% are singletons. The same sample was also used in a study of human thymus T cells. That work adds: Thymic material originated from resections removed in the course of corrective heart surgery. Thymic and blood repertoires seemed to favor certain V and J genes. Unrelated individuals reportedly shared highly overlapping thymic TCR repertoires.

The receptor was isolated from a boy younger than two with a congenital heart defect. What was sequenced was thymocytes. The rearrangement links TRBV19 to TRBJ1-2, with D hard to call. CDR3 sequence: CASSIVVDEDGYTF. CDR3 sequence (DNA): TGTGCCAGTAGTATAGTGGTGGATGAGGATGGCTACACCTTC.